The 22 T cell receptor beta chains below were found in one sample sequenced in a study of radiotherapy plus CTLA-4 blockade in lung cancer. Libraries were prepared by immunoSEQ multiplex PCR; TCRdb keeps only in-frame clonotypes and omits some of them. Counted here are about 19,000 clones, roughly 82% occurring once; the ten biggest clones make up 20% to 25%. Sample: peripheral blood, taken from a patient treated with radiotherapy plus ipilimumab. The receptor set was obtained from a human donor with non-small cell lung cancer whose response to radiotherapy plus ipilimumab could not be evaluated.

The genes are TRBV18 and TRBJ2-1; 8 bases match TRBD2. Germline V CDR1 and CDR2: KGHSH, LQKENI. V lost 3 bases, J lost 5 bases, and 6 bases stayed unmatched. CDR3 length: 15 amino acids. CDR3 amino acids: CASSPPGGTHNEQFF. CDR3 nucleotides: TGTGCCAGCTCACCCCCGGGGGGGACCCACAATGAGCAGTTCTTC. The full variable domain, in which reference TRBV18 and TRBJ2-1 provide the parts outside the CDR3, is NAGVMQNPRHLVRRRGQEARLRCSPMKGHSHVYWYRQLPEEGLKFMVYLQKENIIDESGMPKERFSAEFPKEGPSILRIQQVVRGDSAAYFCASSPPGGTHNEQFFGPGTRLTVL.

The table lists this clone with a few counts. V usage is TRBV27 and J usage is TRBJ2-7; 7 bases fit TRBD2. The V segment lost 3 bases and the J segment 1 base; nucleotides outside the gene matches: 6. Germline CDR1 MNHEY, CDR2 SMNVEV (reference sequence). This CDR3 has 15 amino acids. The CDR3 protein is CASSFSGEDSYEQYF. The CDR3 DNA reads TGTGCCAGCAGTTTCAGCGGGGAGGATTCCTACGAGCAGTACTTC.

The chain has TRBV28 and TRBJ2-1, with D possibly TRBD2 on 6 matching bases. Germline CDR1 MDHEN, CDR2 SYDVKM. V was clipped by 1 base and J by 0 bases, with 7 bases between them. The CDR3 extends over 15 amino acids. CDR3 DNA: TGTGCCAGCAGTTTATTCGGGAGCTCCTACAATGAGCAGTTCTTC. It is translated as CASSLFGSSYNEQFF.

The chain is built from TRBV19 and TRBJ1-1; TRBD1 agrees at 7 bases. Looked up from germline, CDR1 is LNHDA and CDR2 is SQIVND (reference sequence). The CDR3 sequence is 14 residues long. J lost 5 bases, V lost 7 bases, and 10 bases had no gene match. The CDR3 region has the DNA TGTGCCAGTATCGGAAGGGGGCGCGGGACTGAAGCTTTCTTT. Protein sequence: CASIGRGRGTEAFF.

CDR3 sequence (DNA): TGTGCCAGCAGTTTCGGACAGCCTTTCTCCTACGAGCAGTACTTC. Protein product: CASSFGQPFSYEQYF. This chain joins TRBV28 and TRBJ2-7, with a possible D match to TRBD1 (6 bases). The CDR3 runs to 15 residues. Trimming shortened V by 3 bases and J by 0 bases, and 12 bases separated the two germline ends. Germline V gene data show CDR1 as MDHEN and CDR2 as SYDVKM.

V gene TRBV5-4 combines with J gene TRBJ2-7; TRBD2 matches at 11 bases. J lost 7 bases, V lost 4 bases, and 10 bases had no gene match. Germline V gene lookup returns CDR1 SGHNT and CDR2 YYREEE (reference sequence). CDR3 length: 15 amino acids. This CDR3 reads CASSPTSGAPAEQYF. The CDR3 region has the DNA TGTGCCAGCAGCCCGACTAGCGGGGCCCCAGCGGAGCAGTACTTC.

This clone was detected only a few times. The chain has TRBV7-9 and TRBJ1-1, with D tentatively TRBD1 (5 bases). The V end was cut by 1 base, the J end by 5 bases, with 14 bases between. CDR1 is SEHNR and CDR2 is FQNEAQ in the germline V gene (reference sequence). CDR3 length equals 15 residues. The CDR3 reads CASSLGGGAETEAFF. CDR3 DNA sequence: TGTGCCAGCAGCTTAGGAGGCGGGGCAGAGACTGAAGCTTTCTTT. Variable domain in full (rest from reference TRBV7-9 and TRBJ1-1): DTGVSQNPRHKITKRGQNVTFRCDPISEHNRLYWYRQTLGQGPEFLTYFQNEAQLEKSRLLSDRFSAERPKGSFSTLEIQRTEQGDSAMYLCASSLGGGAETEAFFGQGTRLTVV.

V gene TRBV27 combines with J gene TRBJ1-5; 9 bases are a match to TRBD1. The ends lost 5 bases at V and 1 base at J; junction bases unmatched: 12. This CDR3 is built from 18 residues. The V gene's germline CDR1 is MNHEY and CDR2 SMNVEV (reference sequence). The CDR3 spells CASSTTRTGVGSNQPQHF. CDR3 in DNA: TGTGCCAGCAGTACAACCCGGACAGGGGTGGGGAGCAATCAGCCCCAGCATTTT.

The chain carries TRBV19 and TRBJ2-1; D is unresolved. V was cut by 10 bases and J by 7 bases, with 11 bases left in between. Germline loops: CDR1 LNHDA, CDR2 SQIVND (reference sequence). The length of the CDR3 is 11 residues. The CDR3: CATQVLNEQFF. As DNA, the CDR3 is TGTGCCACCCAAGTACTGAATGAGCAGTTCTTC.

The J gene is TRBJ2-7, the V gene TRBV7-9; the match to TRBD1 covers 11 bases. Germline CDR1 and CDR2: SEHNR and FQNEAQ (reference sequence). After removal of 6 bases from V and 2 bases from J, the junction contained 9 bases not matched to a gene. The CDR3 extends over 16 amino acids. Written as DNA, the CDR3 is TGTGCCAGCAGTCCAGGCTGGGGACAGGGGGCCTACGAGCAGTACTTC. Translated, it gives CASSPGWGQGAYEQYF.

The chain combines TRBV28 with TRBJ1-5; D is perhaps TRBD1 (5 bases). Trimming cost V 3 bases and J 3 bases, with 9 bases left between them. There are 14 residues in the CDR3. CDR1 MDHEN and CDR2 SYDVKM come from the germline V gene. CDR3: CASSFGGSNQPQHF. The CDR3 bases are TGTGCCAGCAGTTTTGGGGGGTCCAATCAGCCCCAGCATTTT.

This chain links TRBV2 with TRBJ1-5; 8 bases fit TRBD1. The V gene's germline CDR1 is SNHLY and CDR2 FYNNEI. The CDR3 loop spans 15 amino acids. V was pared by 5 bases and J by 3 bases, with 6 bases of the junction left unmatched. This chain's CDR3 is CASSRGQGPNQPQHF. DNA for the CDR3: TGTGCCAGCAGTCGCGGACAGGGCCCCAATCAGCCCCAGCATTTT.

This clone was detected only a few times. This chain uses TRBV6-1 with TRBJ1-2; 10 nucleotides agree with TRBD1. CDR3 size: 15 residues. CDR1 and CDR2 from the germline V gene are MNHNS and SASEGT. The V gene end was trimmed by 6 bases and the J gene end by 8 bases; junction bases not matched to a gene: 12. The CDR3 DNA sequence: TGTGCCAGCAGCGCTAGACAGGGGGCCTCGAGAGGCTACACCTTC. Amino acids: CASSARQGASRGYTF.

The sample holds one count of this clone. This chain links TRBV5-4 with TRBJ2-2, with D possibly TRBD1 on 5 matching bases. The CDR3 extends over 15 amino acids. The germline CDR1 and CDR2 sequences are SGHNT and YYREEE (reference sequence). V was clipped by 2 bases and J by 1 base, with 9 bases between them. CDR3 amino acids: CASSLLGQNTGELFF. CDR3 sequence (DNA): TGTGCCAGCAGCTTATTGGGGCAGAACACCGGGGAGCTGTTTTTT.

V and J are TRBV7-3 and TRBJ2-7; TRBD2 matches 9 bases. With V trimmed by 3 bases and J by 5 bases, 2 bases remained unmatched. The CDR3 contains 13 residues. Germline-derived CDR1 and CDR2 are SGHTA and FQGTGA. The CDR3 nucleotides are TGTGCCAGCAGCTTTGCGGGAGGGCACGAGCAGTACTTC. Amino acids: CASSFAGGHEQYF.

With regard to this clone: The junction departs from germline at one end; a sequencing error may be responsible. In the same sample, other DNA sequences code for this CDR3. This rearrangement joins TRBV2 to TRBJ1-1; 10 nucleotides line up with TRBD1. The CDR3 consists of 15 residues. CDR1 and CDR2 (germline): SNHLY, FYNNEI. The CDR3 is CASSVRQGANTEAFF. The CDR3 region has the DNA TGTGCCAGCAGTGTCCGACAGGGGGCGAACACTGAAGCCTTCTTT.

This CDR3 is CASSPREGFYEQYF. The CDR3 DNA follows: TGTGCCAGCAGCCCGCGGGAGGGTTTCTACGAGCAGTACTTC. V is TRBV7-8 and J is TRBJ2-5; 9 bases are shared with TRBD2. The end of the DNA is better explained by TRBJ2-7, so the J call may be wrong. Germline V CDR1 and CDR2: SGHVS, FQNEAQ. This CDR3 contains 14 residues.

The chain has TRBV9 and TRBJ2-7, with D uncertain. Germline CDR1 is SGDLS and CDR2 is YYNGEE. The CDR3 totals 15 residues. Deletions cut 0 bases from V and 0 bases from J, with 10 bases between. The CDR3 sequence is CASSVGGAFSYEQYF. The DNA of the CDR3 is TGTGCCAGCAGCGTAGGCGGCGCCTTCTCCTACGAGCAGTACTTC. The whole variable domain, filled in from reference TRBV9 and TRBJ2-7, reads DSGVTQTPKHLITATGQRVTLRCSPRSGDLSVYWYQQSLDQGLQFLIQYYNGEERAKGNILERFSAQQFPDLHSELNLSSLELGDSALYFCASSVGGAFSYEQYFGPGTRLTVT.

The V call is TRBV5-4, the J call TRBJ1-2; tentative D call: TRBD1 (5 bases). The CDR3 consists of 15 residues. Germline CDR1 reads SGHNT; CDR2 reads YYREEE (reference sequence). The V end lost 0 bases, the J end lost 8 bases, and 17 bases lay between the germline ends. The CDR3 spells CASSLGEGLGSGYTF. CDR3 nucleotides: TGTGCCAGCAGCTTGGGGGAGGGGTTGGGGTCCGGCTACACCTTC.

This rearrangement joins TRBV5-4 to TRBJ2-1; D is possibly TRBD1 (5 bases). V was trimmed by 4 bases and J by 4 bases, leaving 12 bases between them. Germline V gene lookup returns CDR1 SGHNT and CDR2 YYREEE (reference sequence). CDR3 length: 14 residues. The CDR3 sequence: CASSKQDRYNEQFF. CDR3 coding DNA: TGTGCCAGCAGCAAACAAGACAGATACAATGAGCAGTTCTTC.

The chain has TRBV28 and TRBJ2-7, with TRBD1 identical over 11 bases. Germline V gives CDR1 MDHEN, CDR2 SYDVKM. The V gene end was trimmed by 6 bases and the J gene end by 4 bases; junction bases not matched to a gene: 11. CDR3 length: 16 residues. The CDR3 region is CASSRGTGQGVYEQYF. In DNA, the CDR3 is TGTGCCAGCAGCCGCGGTACGGGACAGGGGGTATACGAGCAGTACTTC.

The V and J genes are TRBV5-5 and TRBJ1-3; the D is unclear. The germline V gene encodes CDR1 SGHKS and CDR2 YYEKEE (reference sequence). Trimming took 2 bases from V and 6 from J, leaving 21 bases between them. This CDR3 spans 17 amino acids. The CDR3 sequence is CASSLYPNLSPQNTIYF. The CDR3 DNA reads TGTGCCAGCAGCTTATACCCCAACTTATCCCCTCAAAACACCATATATTTT.